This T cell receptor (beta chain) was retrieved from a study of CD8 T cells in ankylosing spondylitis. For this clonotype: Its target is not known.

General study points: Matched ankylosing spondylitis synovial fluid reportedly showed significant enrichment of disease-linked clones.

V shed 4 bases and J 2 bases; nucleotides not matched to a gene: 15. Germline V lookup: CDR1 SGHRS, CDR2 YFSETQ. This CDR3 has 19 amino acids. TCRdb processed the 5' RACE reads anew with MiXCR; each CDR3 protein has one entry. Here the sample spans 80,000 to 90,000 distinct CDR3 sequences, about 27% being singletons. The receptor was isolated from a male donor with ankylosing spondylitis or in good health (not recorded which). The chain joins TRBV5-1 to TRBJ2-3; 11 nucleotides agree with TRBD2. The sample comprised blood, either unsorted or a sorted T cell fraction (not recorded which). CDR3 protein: CASSPSPGTSGGNTDTQYF. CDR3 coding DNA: TGCGCCAGCAGCCCTTCCCCAGGGACTAGCGGAGGCAACACAGATACGCAGTATTTT.